This TCR beta chain was identified in a study of blood T cells in healthy people across ages. Study-wide results and caveats: A strong correlation was seen between TCR beta diversity and naive T cell percentage.

Details on this clonotype: What it binds is not known.

The CDR3 contains 15 residues. Germline V gene data show CDR1 as SGHAT and CDR2 as FQNNGV. Trimming took 5 bases from V and 6 from J; bases not matched to a gene: 11. In each sample, at least 6.5 million PBMCs were isolated. With a J-beta primer mix and a sample-barcoded 5' primer, a second PCR ran about 6 to 11 cycles. TCRdb reanalysed the 5' RACE reads using MiXCR and keeps one entry per CDR3 protein. The data hold fewer than 800,000 distinct CDR3 sequences, with around half observed a single time. The receptor was isolated from a woman aged 55 to 70 in good health. The rearrangement links TRBV11-2 to TRBJ1-2; 8 bases align to TRBD1. The specimen was blood. The chain's CDR3 is CASSPRDRRGHGYTF. CDR3 nucleotides: TGTGCCAGCAGCCCGAGGGACAGGCGGGGTCATGGCTACACCTTC.